One sample yielded the 29 T cell receptor beta chains listed below, sequenced in a study of cytomegalovirus exposure and HLA in healthy donors. Use of 60 Vbeta and 13 Jbeta primers characterized the PCR. The protocol was immunoSEQ multiplex PCR, while the TCRdb copy is restricted to in-frame clones and leaves out a portion. The data show around 150,000 clones, 75% seen once. What was sequenced was PBMCs. These receptors all stem from a male donor in good health and CMV-seronegative.

The chain is built from TRBV5-1 and TRBJ2-7; TRBD2 matches 13 bases. The CDR3 has 15 residues. Trimming took 3 bases from V and 2 from J; bases not matched to a gene: 2. Looked up from germline, CDR1 is SGHRS and CDR2 is YFSETQ. The DNA of the CDR3 is TGCGCCAGCAGCTCCGGGACTAGCGGGACCTACGAGCAGTACTTC. Protein: CASSSGTSGTYEQYF.

This rearrangement joins TRBV9 to TRBJ2-5; 7 nucleotides match TRBD2. Unmatched junction bases numbered 8, after V lost 0 bases and J lost 3 bases. The CDR3 is 16 amino acids. Per the germline V gene, CDR1 is SGDLS and CDR2 is YYNGEE. The CDR3 region is CASSVGVGEGEETQYF. The DNA for the CDR3 is TGTGCCAGCAGCGTAGGGGTGGGGGAGGGAGAAGAGACCCAGTACTTC.

The chain couples TRBV9 to TRBJ2-3; the D gene is possibly TRBD1 (5 bases). In germline, CDR1 is SGDLS, CDR2 YYNGEE. This CDR3 comprises 15 residues. Trimming took off 2 bases at V and 3 bases at J, with 13 bases between the two ends. Here the CDR3 DNA reads TGTGCCAGCAGCGTTGGTTTTTACAGGACAGATACGCAGTATTTT. Its protein is CASSVGFYRTDTQYF.

V usage is TRBV19 and J usage is TRBJ2-7; TRBD2 matches 10 bases. J lost 4 bases, V lost 4 bases, and 4 bases had no gene match. Per germline, CDR1 LNHDA and CDR2 SQIVND (reference sequence). CDR3 size: 14 residues. The DNA for the CDR3 is TGTGCCAGTAGTAGGTTAGCGGGAGGATACGAGCAGTACTTC. This translates into CASSRLAGGYEQYF.

CDR3 in DNA: TGTGCCAGCAGCTTTCAAGGAGGTTTACTGTACGAGCAGTACTTC. Its protein product is CASSFQGGLLYEQYF. The rearrangement uses TRBV5-8 and TRBJ2-7, with D possibly being TRBD2 (5 bases). Germline CDR1 reads SGHTS; CDR2 reads YDEGEE. Trimming removed 2 bases from V and 4 bases from J, with 16 bases in between. The CDR3 sequence is 15 residues long.

This clone has more than one count but fewer than ten. The rearrangement links TRBV29-1 to TRBJ2-7; D is unresolved. The CDR3 has 12 residues. CDR1 and CDR2 (germline): SQVTM, ANQGSEA. Trimming pared 3 bases from V and 6 bases from J, leaving 12 bases between. This chain's CDR3 is CSVDSRLGEQYF. The CDR3 nucleotides read TGCAGCGTTGATAGCCGGCTCGGCGAGCAGTACTTC.

The J gene is TRBJ2-7, the V gene TRBV28, with TRBD1 identical over 7 bases. The germline V gene encodes CDR1 MDHEN and CDR2 SYDVKM. Losses at the gene ends were 3 bases for V and 2 bases for J; bases not matched to a gene: 4. The CDR3 consists of 14 residues. CDR3 sequence (DNA): TGTGCCAGCAGTTTGGTCCAGGGGGCCTACGAGCAGTACTTC. Translation: CASSLVQGAYEQYF.

CDR3 residues: CASSPASRTYEQYF. As DNA, the CDR3 is TGTGCCAGCAGCCCGGCTAGCCGAACCTACGAGCAGTACTTC. The chain recombines TRBV7-9 with TRBJ2-7, with D maybe TRBD2 (5 bases). Germline lookup yields CDR1 SEHNR and CDR2 FQNEAQ (reference sequence). CDR3 length equals 14 residues. Trimming pared 5 bases from V and 2 bases from J, leaving 13 bases between.

V gene TRBV9 combines with J gene TRBJ2-3, with D perhaps TRBD2 (5 bases). The CDR3 is 16 amino acids. V gave up 3 bases and J gave up 0 bases, with 14 bases separating them. CDR1 is SGDLS, CDR2 YYNGEE, per germline. The chain's CDR3 is CASSADGDTSTDTQYF. The CDR3 DNA sequence: TGTGCCAGCAGCGCCGACGGGGATACTAGCACAGATACGCAGTATTTT.

In its sample, this clone was seen a few times. The J gene is TRBJ1-3, the V gene TRBV6-5; TRBD1 matches 7 bases. Germline CDR1 and CDR2: MNHEY and SVGAGI. This CDR3 is 16 amino acids long. V was clipped by 0 bases and J by 2 bases; unmatched bases: 4. CDR3 sequence (DNA): TGTGCCAGCAGTTACTCCGGAGGGGGCGCTGGAAACACCATATATTTT. Translation gives CASSYSGGGAGNTIYF.

This clone was picked up a small number of times. Other DNA sequences from this sample encode an identical CDR3 as well. The chain has TRBV25-1 and TRBJ1-1; D remains ambiguous. Germline assignment: CDR1 MGHDK and CDR2 SYGVNS. The CDR3 consists of 12 residues. V was trimmed by 3 bases and J by 3 bases, leaving 5 bases between them. This CDR3 reads CASSDRDTEAFF. The CDR3 region has the DNA TGTGCCAGCAGTGACCGGGACACTGAAGCTTTCTTT.

The chain couples TRBV30 to TRBJ1-1; D not certain. Looked up from germline, CDR1 is GTSNPN and CDR2 is SVGIG (reference sequence). V was trimmed by 3 bases and J by 0 bases, leaving 8 bases between them. This CDR3 has 13 residues. The CDR3 sequence is CAWRELMNTEAFF. DNA of the CDR3: TGTGCCTGGAGGGAGCTCATGAACACTGAAGCTTTCTTT.

As to this clone: An end of the junction does not agree with germline; a read error may underlie this. In DNA form, the CDR3 reads TGTTCCAGCAGTTCCCTTAACACTGAAGCTTTCTTT. Amino acids: CSSSSLNTEAFF. The rearrangement links TRBV7-9 to TRBJ1-1, with no clear D. Germline V gene lookup returns CDR1 SEHNR and CDR2 FQNEAQ (reference sequence). CDR3 size: 12 residues.

The chain links TRBV2 to TRBJ2-2, with a tentative D call TRBD1 (6 bases). Germline-derived CDR1 and CDR2 are SNHLY and FYNNEI. Trimming cost V 4 bases and J 0 bases, with 9 bases left between them. The CDR3 totals 15 residues. CDR3 bases: TGTGCCAGCAGTGTAACAGGGTCGAACACCGGGGAGCTGTTTTTT. It codes for CASSVTGSNTGELFF.

The chain combines TRBV27 with TRBJ2-7; the match to TRBD1 covers 7 bases. The ends lost 4 bases at V and 3 bases at J; junction bases unmatched: 3. Per the germline V gene, CDR1 is MNHEY and CDR2 is SMNVEV (reference sequence). This CDR3 has 13 amino acids. CDR3 residues: CASSWGQYYEQYF. CDR3 in DNA: TGTGCCAGCAGTTGGGGACAGTACTACGAGCAGTACTTC.

This clone was detected only once. The chain uses TRBV27 and TRBJ1-1; TRBD1 matches at 7 bases. The CDR3 has 13 residues. Germline-derived CDR1 and CDR2 are MNHEY and SMNVEV (reference sequence). V dropped 6 bases and J dropped 4; count of bases not matched to a gene: 5. In DNA, the CDR3 is TGTGCCAGCAGAATTCAGGGGGGCACTGAAGCTTTCTTT. Its translation: CASRIQGGTEAFF.

This chain connects TRBV6-6 to TRBJ2-1, with 11 bases matching TRBD2. CDR3 length: 16 residues. Germline values: CDR1 MNHNY, CDR2 SVGAGI (reference sequence). Germline trimming cut 5 bases from V and 1 base from J; bases unmatched to any gene: 4. The CDR3 spells CASSGPSGGSYNEQFF. CDR3 bases: TGTGCCAGCAGTGGCCCTAGCGGGGGGTCCTACAATGAGCAGTTCTTC.

In its sample, this clone was seen a few times. The chain uses TRBV5-6 and TRBJ1-2, with D maybe TRBD1 (5 bases). With 3 bases removed from V and 7 bases from J, the gap between germline ends came to 10 bases. Germline assignment: CDR1 SGHDT and CDR2 YYEEEE. This CDR3 has 12 amino acids. CDR3 nucleotide sequence: TGTGCCAGCAGCTCACGACAGATTGGCTACACCTTC. It is translated as CASSSRQIGYTF.

This chain connects TRBV6-1 to TRBJ1-2; D unresolved. Trimming took off 6 bases at V and 8 bases at J, with 10 bases between the two ends. From germline, CDR1 is MNHNS and CDR2 SASEGT. The CDR3 contains 11 residues. CDR3 protein: CASRSREGYTF. As DNA, the CDR3 is TGTGCCAGCAGGAGCCGTGAGGGCTACACCTTC.

The chain joins TRBV13 to TRBJ1-6; 11 nucleotides line up with TRBD1. Germline V gene lookup returns CDR1 PRHDT and CDR2 FYEKMQ (reference sequence). V lost 1 base and J lost 10; bases outside the gene matches: 3. The CDR3 runs 15 residues. The CDR3 coding sequence is TGTGCCAGCAGCTTAGTGGGACAGGGGGGCTCACCCCTCCACTTT. It is translated as CASSLVGQGGSPLHF.

The V and J genes are TRBV5-6 and TRBJ2-1, with 12 bases identical to TRBD2. There are 15 residues in the CDR3. Trimming took 4 bases from V and 11 from J; bases not matched to a gene: 10. From germline, CDR1 is SGHDT and CDR2 YYEEEE. CDR3 in DNA: TGTGCCAGCAGCACGGCTAGCGGGGGGGCCCCAAAGCAGTTCTTC. It is translated as CASSTASGGAPKQFF.

The chain carries TRBV27 and TRBJ2-7; D might be TRBD1 (5 bases). This CDR3 comprises 12 residues. Germline CDR1 MNHEY, CDR2 SMNVEV (reference sequence). The CDR3 sequence is CSQGNPSYEQYF. CDR3 sequence (DNA): TGTAGTCAGGGTAACCCCTCCTACGAGCAGTACTTC.

V gene TRBV7-9 combines with J gene TRBJ2-1; possible D gene TRBD2, 5 bases. The germline CDR1 and CDR2 sequences are SEHNR and FQNEAQ (reference sequence). Trimming removed 5 bases from V and 4 bases from J, with 9 bases in between. The CDR3 runs 13 residues. CDR3 sequence reads: CASSDRGYNEQFF. The CDR3 DNA reads TGTGCCAGCAGCGACCGGGGTTACAATGAGCAGTTCTTC.

The genes are TRBV28 and TRBJ1-2; D may be TRBD1 (5 bases). The CDR3 covers 12 residues. The germline V gene has CDR1 MDHEN and CDR2 SYDVKM. The V and J ends lost 8 bases and 5 bases respectively, with 12 bases between them. CDR3 residues: CASLRTTYGYTF. The CDR3 DNA reads TGTGCCAGCTTGAGGACAACTTATGGCTACACCTTC.

Turning to this clone: The sample has other DNA sequences that encode this CDR3 too. The CDR3 protein is CASSEWTGIGGYNEQFF. CDR3 nucleotide sequence: TGTGCCAGCAGTGAGTGGACAGGGATTGGGGGCTACAATGAGCAGTTCTTC. The chain is built from TRBV2 and TRBJ2-1, with TRBD1 identical over 8 bases. The J segment lost 3 bases and the V segment lost 3 bases, leaving 10 bases of the junction unmatched. The CDR3 contains 17 residues. CDR1 and CDR2 from the germline V gene are SNHLY and FYNNEI.

V and J are TRBV29-1 and TRBJ2-2; D may be TRBD1 (6 bases). Deletions cut 7 bases from V and 4 bases from J, with 19 bases between. Germline V CDR1 and CDR2: SQVTM, ANQGSEA. This CDR3 region has 15 residues. Here the CDR3 reads CSAMGLQGITGELFF. The CDR3 coding sequence is TGCAGCGCTATGGGCCTACAGGGTATCACCGGGGAGCTGTTTTTT.

The chain joins TRBV13 to TRBJ2-5; D gene ambiguous. CDR3 size: 14 residues. V lost 0 bases and J lost 2, with 7 bases in between. Germline CDR1 PRHDT, CDR2 FYEKMQ (reference sequence). The CDR3 DNA reads TGTGCCAGCAGCTTAGGGTCGGGTCAAGAGACCCAGTACTTC. Translated: CASSLGSGQETQYF.

The chain is built from TRBV6-5 and TRBJ2-6; D call uncertain. Trimming cost V 0 bases and J 0 bases, with 6 bases left between them. The germline V gene encodes CDR1 MNHEY and CDR2 SVGAGI. The CDR3 sequence is 16 residues long. The CDR3 nucleotides are TGTGCCAGCAGTTACTCATGGAGCTCTGGGGCCAACGTCCTGACTTTC. Protein sequence: CASSYSWSSGANVLTF.

CDR3 DNA sequence: TGTGCCAGCAGCTTGGACGCGGGAGAGAACACTGAAGCTTTCTTT. This sequence encodes CASSLDAGENTEAFF. V gene TRBV5-8 combines with J gene TRBJ1-1; no definite D call. V lost 0 bases and J lost 1, with 10 bases in between. The CDR3 has 15 residues. In germline, CDR1 is SGHTS, CDR2 YDEGEE. Combining the CDR3 with reference TRBV5-8 and TRBJ1-1 gives the whole variable domain EAGVTQSPTHLIKTRGQQATLRCSPISGHTSVYWYQQALGLGLQFLLWYDEGEERNRGNFPPRFSGRQFPNYSSELNVNALELEDSALYLCASSLDAGENTEAFFGQGTRLTVV.